This is a list of T cell receptor beta chains from one sample in a study of T cells in Graves' hyperthyroidism and ophthalmopathy. In TCRdb, the multiplex PCR reads were re-called with MiXCR into one record per CDR3 protein. The table includes around 690,000 distinct CDR3 sequences, less than 25% detected once. The specimen sequenced was blood. These receptor sequences come from a man aged 25-45 years with Graves' ophthalmopathy. Both conserved end residues are part of each CDR3. D genes are given only for firm matches. Rows give clone size only sometimes, using once, few, many, or a class for an expanded clone.

V gene	clone size	D gene	J gene	CDR3 DNA	CDR3 protein
TRBV30	many	TRBD1	TRBJ2-2	TGTGCCTGCCGGGGACAGGCTAACACCGGGGAGCTGTTTTTT	CACRGQANTGELFF
TRBV30	few	.	TRBJ2-3	TGTGCCTGGGCTAGCGCAGGCACAGATACGCAGTATTTT	CAWASAGTDTQYF
TRBV28	.	.	TRBJ1-6	TGTGCCAGCAGTTTCAACGTCGGGAGGTCACCCCTCCACTTT	CASSFNVGRSPLHF
TRBV6-2/TRBV6-3	many	TRBD1	TRBJ2-6	TGTGCCAGCAGTACGGGACAGGGTTCCTCTGGGGCCAACGTCCTGACTTTC	CASSTGQGSSGANVLTF
TRBV2	few	.	TRBJ2-3	TGTGCCAGCGTTCTTTTTTTGGGACCCAGGGTGGTAACAGATACGCAGTATTTT	CASVLFLGPRVVTDTQYF
TRBV27	.	TRBD2	TRBJ2-7	TGTGCCAGCAGTCCCTTGACGGCTAGCGGGATTTCCTACGAGCAGTACTTC	CASSPLTASGISYEQYF
TRBV12-3/TRBV12-4	.	TRBD2	TRBJ2-6	TGTGCCAGCAGATTCGGACTAGCGGTAGGCTCTGGGGCCAACGTCCTGACTTTC	CASRFGLAVGSGANVLTF
TRBV20-1	few	TRBD2	TRBJ2-5	TGCAGTGCGATTTTGGTAGCGGGAACGTTACGGGAGACCCAGTACTTC	CSAILVAGTLRETQYF
TRBV24-1	.	.	TRBJ1-1	TGTGCCACCAGTGGGCTACCCGCAAACACTGAAGCTTTCTTT	CATSGLPANTEAFF
TRBV9	.	TRBD2	TRBJ2-1	TGTGCCAGCAGCACCCAGGGACTAGCGGGGGACAATGAGCAGTTCTTC	CASSTQGLAGDNEQFF
TRBV30	.	TRBD2	TRBJ2-3	TGTGCCTGGACGGTTGGGGGGGGTCCGGATACGCAGTATTTT	CAWTVGGGPDTQYF
TRBV6-1	many	.	TRBJ1-1	TGTGCCAGCAGGGAATCAACCGGGACATTGAACACTGAAGCTTTCTTT	CASRESTGTLNTEAFF
TRBV3-1	many	.	TRBJ1-2	TGTGCCAGCAGCCAAGATATATTGCCGGGCAATGGCTACACCTTC	CASSQDILPGNGYTF
TRBV2	few	.	TRBJ2-1	TGTGCCAGCAGTGTCCCACAGGGAGGCAATGAGCAGTTCTTC	CASSVPQGGNEQFF
TRBV5-1	few	TRBD1	TRBJ1-2	TGCGCCAGCAGCGGGGACAGAAATGGCTACACCTTC	CASSGDRNGYTF
TRBV20-1	.	.	TRBJ2-7	TGCAGTGCGGCAGGGGTGGTCTACGAGCAGTACTTC	CSAAGVVYEQYF
TRBV7-2	.	TRBD2	TRBJ2-7	TGTGCCAGCAGCCCCCTCCTTCAACTAGCGGGTTCCTACGAGCAGTACTTC	CASSPLLQLAGSYEQYF
TRBV5-6	few	TRBD1	TRBJ2-7	TGTGCCAGCAGCTGGGGGTGGACAGGTACCAACGAGCAGTACTTC	CASSWGWTGTNEQYF
TRBV28	.	TRBD2	TRBJ2-7	TGTGCCAGCAGTAGACTAGCGGGAGAGAGGGACGAGCAGTACTTC	CASSRLAGERDEQYF
TRBV18	many	TRBD1	TRBJ2-7	TGTGCCAGCTCACCCCTCGGGACAGATCCTAACGAGCAGTACTTC	CASSPLGTDPNEQYF
TRBV28	many	.	TRBJ2-5	TGTGCCAGCAGTCCAAAGGGAGTCGGGAGCCGACAAGAGACCCAGTACTTC	CASSPKGVGSRQETQYF
TRBV7-6	few	.	TRBJ2-1	TGTGCCAGCAGCTCGGACAGCAACAATGAGCAGTTCTTC	CASSSDSNNEQFF
TRBV28	few	.	TRBJ1-5	TGTGCCAGCAGTCCCGTCGACCGGGAGTATAGCAATCAGCCCCAGCATTTT	CASSPVDREYSNQPQHF
TRBV2	many	.	TRBJ2-2	TGTGCCAGCATTAAGGGGAACACCGGGGAGCTGTTTTTT	CASIKGNTGELFF
TRBV30	.	.	TRBJ1-4	TGTGTCTGGAGGGGGACCGTGGCAACTAATGAAAAACTGTTTTTT	CVWRGTVATNEKLFF
TRBV5-1	once	TRBD2	TRBJ2-1	TGTGCCAGCAGCCTGACTAGCGGGGGCGACTATTACAGTGAGCAGTTCTTC	CASSLTSGGDYYSEQFF
TRBV5-1	few	TRBD1	TRBJ1-1	TGCGCCAGCAGCTTGGCCGGGACAGTCCAGCGTATGAACACTGAAGCTTTCTTT	CASSLAGTVQRMNTEAFF
TRBV20-1	.	TRBD2	TRBJ2-1	TGCAGTGCCCTGGGACTAGCGGGACCTTACAATGAGCAGTTCTTC	CSALGLAGPYNEQFF
TRBV28	many	.	TRBJ2-5	TGTGCCAGCAGTTTACCGGGACTCTACCAAGAGACCCAGTACTTC	CASSLPGLYQETQYF
TRBV20-1	few	.	TRBJ2-6	TGCAGTGCTAGCTCTCCGTCTGGGGCCAACGTCCTGACTTTC	CSASSPSGANVLTF
TRBV18	once	.	TRBJ2-5	TGTGCCAGCTCACAGAGACAGGAAGAGACCCAGTACTTC	CASSQRQEETQYF
TRBV7-9	.	.	TRBJ2-5	TGTGCCAGCAGCTTTCCGAAGGAGACCCAGTACTTC	CASSFPKETQYF
TRBV11-3	few	.	TRBJ1-6	TGTGCCAGCAGCTCCCATTCACCCCTCCACTTT	CASSSHSPLHF
TRBV2	many	.	TRBJ1-2	TGTGCCAGAGGAGGGAAGTATGGCTACACCTTC	CARGGKYGYTF
TRBV7-2	many	TRBD2	TRBJ2-1	TGTGCCAGCACCATGAGAACGGGTATAGCGGGACCCTACAATGAGCAGTTCTTC	CASTMRTGIAGPYNEQFF
TRBV7-9	few	.	TRBJ1-1	TGTGCCAGCAGCCCGCTAGGAGGAGTGAACACTGAAGCTTTCTTT	CASSPLGGVNTEAFF
TRBV9	.	.	TRBJ1-3	TGTGCCAGCAGCATGCCGATGCGCGGAAACACCATATATTTT	CASSMPMRGNTIYF
TRBV30	.	.	TRBJ1-1	TGTGCCTGGAGTCTCAGGTGGAACACTGAAGCTTTCTTT	CAWSLRWNTEAFF
TRBV27	.	.	TRBJ2-4	TGTGCCAGCAGTTCGGTGGTATCGGGAGTGGGGCTACTAGCCAAAAACATTCAGTACTTC	CASSSVVSGVGLLAKNIQYF
TRBV20-1	few	TRBD2	TRBJ2-1	TGCAGTGCTAGAGATCCGGGACTACGGGGTAATGAGCAGTTCTTC	CSARDPGLRGNEQFF
TRBV30	many	.	TRBJ1-2	TGTGCCTCCCTAACATCGACGTTACCCTCTAGGGGCTACACCTTC	CASLTSTLPSRGYTF
TRBV28	.	.	TRBJ1-2	TGTGCCAGCACCCAGGGGTACTATGGCCACACCTTC	CASTQGYYGHTF
TRBV5-1	.	.	TRBJ2-1	TGCGCCAGCAGTCTACGCCTCGGTAACCTCAACAATGAGCAGTTCTTC	CASSLRLGNLNNEQFF
TRBV19	few	TRBD1	TRBJ1-1	TGTGCCAGTAGTCCGGGACAGTTTAACACTGAAGCTTTCTTT	CASSPGQFNTEAFF
TRBV28	many	.	TRBJ1-5	TGTGCCAGCAGTTACCAGACAGGAGGCAATCAGCCCCAGCATTTT	CASSYQTGGNQPQHF
TRBV20-1	many	TRBD2	TRBJ2-5	TGCAGTCTTGGACTAGCGGGAGCCCGCCAAGAGACCCAGTACTTC	CSLGLAGARQETQYF
TRBV12-3/TRBV12-4	.	.	TRBJ2-7	TGTGCCAGCAGGGACTCAGGGGCTTCTTACGAGCAGTACTTC	CASRDSGASYEQYF
TRBV6-1	.	.	TRBJ2-5	TGTGCCAGCAGTCAGACCAGTCAAGAGACCCAGTACTTC	CASSQTSQETQYF
TRBV28	.	TRBD1	TRBJ1-4	TGTGCCAGCAGCCCTTTCGACAGGGCCCCCAATGAAAAACTGTTTTTT	CASSPFDRAPNEKLFF
TRBV28	.	TRBD1	TRBJ2-2	TGTGCCAGCAGTCCAGGACAGGGATTAGGCGGGGAGCTGTTTTTT	CASSPGQGLGGELFF
TRBV27	few	.	TRBJ2-2	TGTGCCAGCAGTTTTGAGGGCGCGAACACCGGGGAGCTGTTTTTT	CASSFEGANTGELFF
TRBV27	.	.	TRBJ2-1	TGTGCCAGCATACCGACGGGCCAGCCCGTAGGGAATGAGCAGTTCTTC	CASIPTGQPVGNEQFF
TRBV20-1	few	TRBD2	TRBJ2-5	TGCAGTGCTAGAGAGGCGGGAGAAGAGACCCAGTACTTC	CSAREAGEETQYF
TRBV2	.	TRBD1	TRBJ1-2	TGTGCCAGCAGTTTCTCCGGACAGGGCTCGGGCTACACCTTC	CASSFSGQGSGYTF
TRBV20-1	few	TRBD2	TRBJ2-3	TGCAGTGCTAGAGATCTCCTACGGCGGGAGGGGCGATCTAGCACAGATACGCAGTATTTT	CSARDLLRREGRSSTDTQYF